Listed below are T cell receptor beta chains from one sample, sequenced in a study of beta chain features in type 1 diabetes. The table came from immunoSEQ multiplex PCR; TCRdb's copy has only in-frame clones and leaves some out. The data hold about 640,000 clones, with 9.5% to 15% observed a single time. The sequenced sample was naive CD4+ T cells from blood. The receptor source for this set is a young man with type 1 diabetes. Each CDR3 is given with its conserved first and last residue. Each record gives: V gene, D gene, J gene, clone size, CDR3 DNA, CDR3 protein. The D gene is left open where the match is weak. Clone size is given for some rows only: seen once, a few or many times, or a class if the clone is expanded.

>TRBV14|NA|TRBJ1-2|NA
TGTGCCAGCAGCCAATCGGGCCCAAATGGCTACACCTTC
CASSQSGPNGYTF
>TRBV6-5|TRBD2|TRBJ2-7|few
TGTGCCAGTCATGGGGGGGTGGACTCCTACGAGCAGTACTTC
CASHGGVDSYEQYF
>TRBV9|TRBD2|TRBJ2-5|NA
TGTGCCAGCAGCCCCCACGTCTGGGCGGGGGGGCGAGAGACCCAGTACTTC
CASSPHVWAGGRETQYF
>TRBV9|NA|TRBJ2-2|NA
TGTGCCAGCAGCGTAGGAGGGTCCCCGAACACCGGGGAGCTGTTTTTT
CASSVGGSPNTGELFF
>TRBV6-6|NA|TRBJ2-7|few
TGTGCCAGCAGTTACCCTGGCCAGACAACCTACGAGCAGTACTTC
CASSYPGQTTYEQYF
>TRBV6-5|TRBD2|TRBJ2-7|NA
TGTGCCAGCAGTTCCGGGGGGTACGAGCAGTACTTC
CASSSGGYEQYF
>TRBV30|NA|TRBJ1-5|few
TGTGCCTGGAGTGTTCTAATCAATCAGCCCCAGCATTTT
CAWSVLINQPQHF
>TRBV5-1|TRBD2|TRBJ2-1|few
TGCGCCAGCGGACAGACTAGCGGGGGGCTTGAGCAGTTCTTC
CASGQTSGGLEQFF
>TRBV7-9|NA|TRBJ2-3|few
TGTGCCAGCAGCAGAATAGAGGTAGCGACGGGCACAGATACGCAGTATTTT
CASSRIEVATGTDTQYF
>TRBV4-2|NA|TRBJ1-5|NA
TGTGCCAGCAGCCCAGTACAGGGAGGCGGCAATCAGCCCCAGCATTTT
CASSPVQGGGNQPQHF
>TRBV2|NA|TRBJ2-1|NA
TGTGCCAGCAGTGCTGGAGGGGGTTACAATGAGCAGTTCTTC
CASSAGGGYNEQFF
>TRBV7-9|NA|TRBJ1-2|few
TGTGCCAGCAGCACCACCGATAGCTCCGGCTACACCTTC
CASSTTDSSGYTF
>TRBV4-2|NA|TRBJ2-6|few
TGTGCCAGCAGCCAAGATTTCGCAGGGATAACTGGGGCCAACGTCCTGACTTTC
CASSQDFAGITGANVLTF